This T cell receptor beta chain was captured by sequencing in a study of blood T cell repertoires in COVID-19. As for the study in general: The analysed material was cDNA or gDNA that came from T cells, B-cell-depleted T cells, or PBMCs.

Original data processing: Nucleated cell counts were estimated from reference gene primer amplification. Only in-frame clones appear in the TCRdb table, and some are missing; sequencing was by immunoSEQ multiplex PCR. V, J and clone size are those of that table, while D and trimming were read from the DNA. In the table there are a few hundred thousand clones, 75% to 90% of which are singletons. The sequence was collected from a man aged 18 to 30 with active or convalescent COVID-19. The sequenced sample consisted of peripheral blood.

DNA of the CDR3: TGTGCCAGTAGTACATTTGTGGGCCTGGCTCCGGGGGACGAGCAGTACTTC. This codes for CASSTFVGLAPGDEQYF. V usage is TRBV19 and J usage is TRBJ2-7; possible D gene TRBD2, 6 bases. Looked up from germline, CDR1 is LNHDA and CDR2 is SQIVND (reference sequence). V lost 4 bases and J 5 bases, leaving 24 bases between the germline ends. This CDR3 comprises 17 residues. Filled out from reference TRBV19 and TRBJ2-7, the complete variable domain reads DGGITQSPKYLFRKEGQNVTLSCEQNLNHDAMYWYRQDPGQGLRLIYYSQIVNDFQKGDIAEGYSVSREKKESFPLTVTSAQKNPTAFYLCASSTFVGLAPGDEQYFGPGTRLTVT.